This T cell receptor beta chain derives from a study of T cell repertoires in aging, cancer and after chemotherapy. Study overall: Six age groups, ranging from 30 or younger to 70 or older, included the donors. Whole-study findings and limits: In each cancer cohort, median generation probability increased across chemotherapy, suggesting thymic output rebounded.

The CDR3 sequence is 14 residues long. V was cut by 5 bases and J by 4 bases, with 11 bases left in between. Peripheral blood genomic DNA, not sorted cells or RNA, was the template. This clonotype is categorized as medium-sized. Its specificity is unknown. Multiplex touch-down PCR with TRB-A/B primers amplified rearranged V-D-J TRB sequences. In TCRdb, the multiplex PCR reads were re-called with MiXCR into one record per CDR3 protein. Of about 1,200 distinct CDR3 sequences in the sample, 20% to 30% were seen once. This sequence originates from a human donor with a solid tumor. This sequence joins TRBV12-3 or TRBV12-4 and TRBJ2-2; D gene uncertain. Sequencing was done on a sample of blood. CDR3 amino acids: CASSVGDVTGELFF. The CDR3 nucleotides are TGTGCCAGCAGTGTCGGAGACGTCACCGGGGAGCTGTTTTTT.